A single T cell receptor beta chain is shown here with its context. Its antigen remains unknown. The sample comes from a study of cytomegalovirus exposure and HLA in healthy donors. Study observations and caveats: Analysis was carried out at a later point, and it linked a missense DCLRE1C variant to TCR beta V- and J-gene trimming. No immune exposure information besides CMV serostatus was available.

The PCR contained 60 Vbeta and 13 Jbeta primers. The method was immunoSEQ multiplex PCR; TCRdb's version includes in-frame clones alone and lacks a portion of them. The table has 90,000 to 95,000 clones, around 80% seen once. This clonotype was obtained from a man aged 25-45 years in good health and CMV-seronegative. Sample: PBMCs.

CDR3 nucleotides: TGTGCCACCAGCAGAGGCAGTGATTCACCCCTCCACTTT. Protein sequence: CATSRGSDSPLHF. The chain links TRBV15 to TRBJ1-6; D unclear. Germline values: CDR1 LNHNV, CDR2 YYDKDF (reference sequence). The CDR3 totals 13 residues. Trimming shortened V by 1 base and J by 8 bases, and 6 bases separated the two germline ends.